Below, 21 T cell receptor beta chains from the same sample are listed, as sequenced in a study of T cells in Graves' hyperthyroidism and ophthalmopathy. Amplified regions were TCR beta CDR3 sequences from RNA transcripts. The HTBI primer set was used in a first-round RT-PCR of the TCR CDR3. TCRdb ran MiXCR on the multiplex PCR reads and lists one entry per CDR3 protein. This sample has hundreds of thousands of distinct CDR3 sequences, with around a quarter found just once. Sequencing used blood. All receptors come from a woman aged 25 to 39 with Graves' ophthalmopathy.

This clonotype was counted a few times. The rearrangement links TRBV6-5 to TRBJ1-2; D unclear. The V gene's germline CDR1 is MNHEY and CDR2 SVGAGI. Between the trimmed V and J ends, which lost 5 bases and 3 bases, there was a span of 16 bases. The CDR3 extends over 15 amino acids. CDR3 sequence (DNA): TGTGCCAGCAGTACTCAGACCGCGGACGACTATGGCTACACCTTC. Translated, it gives CASSTQTADDYGYTF.

At least ten counts were recorded for this clonotype. The J gene is TRBJ2-4, the V gene TRBV19; D call uncertain. Trimming pared 3 bases from V and 6 bases from J, leaving 6 bases between. The CDR3 has 12 amino acids. The germline V gene encodes CDR1 LNHDA and CDR2 SQIVND (reference sequence). DNA for the CDR3: TGTGCCAGTAGTATGGACGGAAACATTCAGTACTTC. Translation: CASSMDGNIQYF.

This clonotype was seen at least ten times. This chain connects TRBV7-9 to TRBJ2-5; D not certain. The CDR3 runs 15 residues. Germline CDR1 is SEHNR and CDR2 is FQNEAQ (reference sequence). The V gene lost 2 bases and the J gene lost 1 base, with 11 bases spanning the gap. The CDR3 nucleotides read TGTGCCAGCAGCTTAACACCGGCTATCCAAGAGACCCAGTACTTC. Residues: CASSLTPAIQETQYF.

This clonotype was observed at least ten times. This chain joins TRBV7-2 and TRBJ2-7, with D unresolved. V gave up 6 bases and J gave up 6 bases, with 9 bases separating them. The CDR3 runs 11 residues. Germline V CDR1 and CDR2: SGHTA, FQGNSA. CDR3 bases: TGTGCCAGCAGGTACGGGCTCGAGCAGTACTTC. Translated, it gives CASRYGLEQYF.

This clonotype turned up a few times. Here the CDR3 reads CSARELAGRYEQYF. CDR3 bases: TGCAGTGCTAGGGAGCTAGCGGGAAGGTACGAGCAGTACTTC. The rearrangement joins TRBV20-1 to TRBJ2-7; 9 nucleotides agree with TRBD2. V was clipped by 3 bases and J by 4 bases; unmatched bases: 7. The CDR3 length is 14 residues. The germline V gene encodes CDR1 DFQATT and CDR2 SNEGSKA (reference sequence).

The sample holds many counts of this clonotype. The chain has TRBV6-1 and TRBJ1-2; 8 bases map to TRBD1. This CDR3 contains 15 residues. Per germline, CDR1 MNHNS and CDR2 SASEGT. The J segment lost 1 base and the V segment lost 6 bases, leaving 7 bases of the junction unmatched. For the CDR3, the DNA is TGTGCCAGCAGGCCGTTACAGGGGGGTAACTATGGCTACACCTTC. It is translated as CASRPLQGGNYGYTF.

This sequence joins TRBV27 and TRBJ2-2; no clear D gene. Germline V gene sequence: CDR1 MNHEY, CDR2 SMNVEV (reference sequence). This CDR3 has 14 residues. Between the trimmed V and J ends, which lost 3 bases and 4 bases, there was a span of 9 bases. The CDR3 nucleotides are TGTGCCAGCAGTTTGGGCCTAGGCACCGGGGAGCTGTTTTTT. Encoded protein: CASSLGLGTGELFF.

This clonotype has ten or more counts. This chain joins TRBV7-2 and TRBJ2-7, with D tentatively TRBD2 (7 bases). V was shortened by 6 bases and J by 4 bases, with 19 bases between the two germline ends. Per the germline V gene, CDR1 is SGHTA and CDR2 is FQGNSA. The CDR3 runs 15 residues. The CDR3 DNA reads TGTGCCAGCAGTCACCTGGGGGGGCTCGGGTACGAGCAGTACTTC. Translated, it gives CASSHLGGLGYEQYF.

Comments on this clonotype: A read error may be the cause here, since a much bigger clone is one base away. The chain is built from TRBV28 and TRBJ1-2; 7 bases match TRBD1. This CDR3 comprises 15 residues. J lost 4 bases, V lost 6 bases, and 11 bases had no gene match. Germline CDR1 is MDHEN and CDR2 is SYDVKM. The CDR3 coding sequence is TGTGCCAGCAGGGGAGCGGACAGGTTTTTCTATGGCTACACCTTC. It specifies CASRGADRFFYGYTF.

Many counts were recorded for this clonotype. The genes are TRBV5-1 and TRBJ2-6; TRBD1 matches 7 bases. There are 17 residues in the CDR3. V shed 4 bases and J 3 bases; nucleotides not matched to a gene: 10. Germline V lookup: CDR1 SGHRS, CDR2 YFSETQ. The CDR3 loop is CASSRTTGNGGANVLTF. DNA of the CDR3: TGCGCCAGCAGCCGGACGACAGGGAATGGTGGGGCCAACGTCCTGACTTTC.

J is TRBJ2-5 and V is TRBV11-2; D is undetermined. This CDR3 is 14 amino acids long. The V gene lost 1 base and the J gene lost 4 bases, with 10 bases spanning the gap. CDR1 is SGHAT, CDR2 FQNNGV, per germline. CDR3 sequence: CASSLGLTRETQYF. CDR3 bases: TGTGCCAGCAGCTTAGGACTCACGAGAGAGACCCAGTACTTC.

The rearrangement links TRBV28 to TRBJ2-7; D remains unclear. This CDR3 contains 14 residues. Germline-derived CDR1 and CDR2 are MDHEN and SYDVKM. V lost 1 base to trimming and J lost 5 bases, with 12 bases between them. Written as DNA, the CDR3 is TGTGCCAGCAGTTTATTCGATCCTTTTCACGAGCAGTACTTC. Its protein product is CASSLFDPFHEQYF.

This clonotype has ten or more counts. The chain combines TRBV11-2 with TRBJ1-2; the match to TRBD1 covers 7 bases. Looked up from germline, CDR1 is SGHAT and CDR2 is FQNNGV. The CDR3 runs to 15 residues. The ends lost 4 bases at V and 3 bases at J; junction bases unmatched: 8. The CDR3 sequence is CASSSLRDSYYGYTF. The CDR3 DNA follows: TGTGCCAGCAGCTCACTCCGGGACAGCTACTATGGCTACACCTTC.

DNA of the CDR3: TGTGCCAGCAGCTCGCTAGCGGGTACAGATACGCAGTATTTT. Amino acid sequence: CASSSLAGTDTQYF. The gene calls are TRBV7-3 and TRBJ2-3; 8 nucleotides align to TRBD2. This CDR3 is 14 amino acids long. Germline trimming cut 4 bases from V and 3 bases from J; bases unmatched to any gene: 3. The germline CDR1 and CDR2 sequences are SGHTA and FQGTGA.

At least ten counts were recorded for this clonotype. The chain combines TRBV9 with TRBJ2-2, with no clear D. V lost 0 bases, J lost 0 bases, and 6 bases lay in between. This CDR3 is built from 15 residues. From germline, CDR1 is SGDLS and CDR2 YYNGEE. DNA for the CDR3: TGTGCCAGCAGCGTAGAACCGACGAACACCGGGGAGCTGTTTTTT. Its protein product is CASSVEPTNTGELFF.

This clonotype was seen ten or more times. The chain recombines TRBV7-9 with TRBJ1-2; D remains ambiguous. V was clipped by 5 bases and J by 8 bases, with 18 bases between them. The CDR3 runs 14 residues. Germline loops: CDR1 SEHNR, CDR2 FQNEAQ (reference sequence). CDR3 bases: TGTGCCAGCAGCCCACCGACCTCCTTAGGGGGCTACACCTTC. Amino acids: CASSPPTSLGGYTF.

This clonotype occurred a few times. The chain joins TRBV9 to TRBJ2-4, with 9 bases identical to TRBD1. The trim removed 3 bases at V and 1 base at J, leaving 14 bases unmatched. Per the germline V gene, CDR1 is SGDLS and CDR2 is YYNGEE. The CDR3 is 19 residues long. The CDR3 region has the DNA TGTGCCAGCAGCGAAACGACCGGGACAGGGAATGCGGCCAAAAACATTCAGTACTTC. It translates to CASSETTGTGNAAKNIQYF.

The chain couples TRBV20-1 to TRBJ1-2; 10 bases are shared with TRBD1. CDR1 is DFQATT, CDR2 SNEGSKA, per germline (reference sequence). Unmatched junction bases numbered 8, after V lost 6 bases and J lost 4 bases. The CDR3 covers 14 residues. The CDR3 DNA reads TGCAGTGCCTCAGGACAGGGGGAAGGCTATGGCTACACCTTC. Its translation: CSASGQGEGYGYTF.

This clonotype has ten or more counts. The chain has TRBV28 and TRBJ2-5; D perhaps matches TRBD1 (5 bases). This CDR3 spans 16 amino acids. V dropped 2 bases and J dropped 3 bases, with 16 bases sitting between them. Per the germline V gene, CDR1 is MDHEN and CDR2 is SYDVKM. The CDR3 is CASSLPIHTGEETQYF. The CDR3 DNA reads as TGTGCCAGCAGTTTACCGATCCACACAGGAGAAGAGACCCAGTACTTC.

In its sample, this clonotype was seen a few times. The chain has TRBV3-1 and TRBJ2-7; TRBD1 or TRBD2 may be the D gene (5 bases each). Trimming cost V 1 base and J 4 bases, with 17 bases left between them. Looked up from germline, CDR1 is LGHDT and CDR2 is YNNKEL (reference sequence). CDR3 length: 16 residues. The CDR3 reads CASSQAYGATGYEQYF. CDR3 DNA: TGTGCCAGCAGCCAAGCGTACGGGGCGACCGGGTACGAGCAGTACTTC.

This clonotype showed up many times. This chain links TRBV5-5 with TRBJ1-1; tentative D call: TRBD1 (6 bases). V was clipped by 4 bases and J by 5 bases, with 12 bases between them. CDR3 size: 13 residues. Germline V gene data show CDR1 as SGHKS and CDR2 as YYEKEE (reference sequence). The CDR3 sequence: CASSLQGETEAFF. CDR3 DNA: TGTGCCAGCAGCCTACAGGGAGAAACTGAAGCTTTCTTT.